This T cell receptor beta chain was captured by sequencing in a study of early T cells in non-severe SARS-CoV-2 infection. Overall study context: From unsorted whole blood, bulk RNA was sequenced, and the chains remained unpaired.

V lost 3 bases, J lost 4 bases, and 23 bases lay in between. Germline CDR1 reads LNHNV; CDR2 reads YYDKDF (reference sequence). The CDR3 runs to 18 residues. This clonotype came up many times. What it recognizes is unknown. TCRdb analysed the 5' RACE reads with MiXCR anew, one entry per CDR3 protein. This table has about 62,000 distinct CDR3 sequences, approximately 10% appearing once. Overall study findings and caveats: VDJdb-based matching was biased toward anti-spike CD8 responses and missed private and CD4 specificities.

Sample: whole blood. V usage is TRBV15 and J usage is TRBJ2-3; possibly TRBD2 for D (7 bases). The receptor was isolated from an adult who was a healthcare worker with PCR-confirmed SARS-CoV-2 infection or an uninfected control (not recorded which). The CDR3 loop is CATSSALGGGGRPDTQYF. The CDR3 nucleotides read TGTGCCACCAGCAGTGCCCTTGGGGGCGGGGGTCGGCCAGATACGCAGTATTTT.